The 10 T cell receptor beta chains below all came from one sample that was sequenced in a study of human versus mouse CDR3 diversity and MHC coevolution. Here immunoSEQ multiplex PCR was the method, and the copy in TCRdb shows in-frame clones only, minus some. The sample carries 86,000 or so clones, around 93% recorded once. The sequenced material came from naive CD4+ T cells from blood. The subset here: CD45RO-negative CD62L-positive naive CD4 T cells. The receptors shown here come from a person between 30 and 69 years old in good health.

This clone has a single count. The chain uses TRBV5-1 and TRBJ1-1; weak D call: TRBD1 (5 bases). Trimming stripped 7 bases from V and 2 bases from J, with 18 bases between. The germline gives CDR1 SGHRS, CDR2 YFSETQ. CDR3 length: 15 amino acids. CDR3 DNA sequence: TGCGCCAGCGGGCCCGGCGACAGCTCTAACACTGAAGCTTTCTTT. It yields the protein CASGPGDSSNTEAFF.

This clone was seen a single time. This rearrangement joins TRBV11-3 to TRBJ2-3; possibly TRBD2 for D (6 bases). V was pared by 5 bases and J by 6 bases, with 12 bases between. The CDR3 has 13 amino acids. The V gene's germline CDR1 is SGHNT and CDR2 YENEEA. This CDR3 reads CASSARLEDTQYF. The CDR3 coding sequence is TGTGCCAGCAGCGCAAGACTAGAGGATACGCAGTATTTT.

V gene TRBV7-3 combines with J gene TRBJ1-2, with TRBD1 identical over 7 bases. This CDR3 comprises 13 residues. Trimming cost V 5 bases and J 6 bases; bases outside gene matches: 6. From germline, CDR1 is SGHTA and CDR2 FQGTGA. The chain's CDR3 is CASSLDRENGYTF. For the CDR3, the DNA is TGTGCCAGCAGCCTTGACAGGGAGAATGGCTACACCTTC.

With regard to this clone: Other nucleotide sequences from this sample produce the same CDR3. V is TRBV18 and J is TRBJ2-5; no firm D call. Between the trimmed V and J ends, which lost 3 bases and 2 bases, there was a span of 10 bases. The CDR3 extends over 14 amino acids. The germline gives CDR1 KGHSH, CDR2 LQKENI. The CDR3 loop is CASSPGAPQETQYF. The CDR3 region has the DNA TGTGCCAGCTCACCTGGAGCCCCTCAAGAGACCCAGTACTTC.

CDR3 region: CASSPGGGNTEAFF. DNA of the CDR3: TGTGCCAGCTCACCAGGCGGGGGCAACACTGAAGCTTTCTTT. The chain couples TRBV18 to TRBJ1-1, with D possibly TRBD1 on 6 matching bases. V shed 2 bases and J shed 2 bases, with 9 bases lying between them. The CDR3 has 14 amino acids. CDR1 and CDR2 from the germline V gene are KGHSH and LQKENI. Full variable domain (rest looked up from reference TRBV18 and TRBJ1-1): NAGVMQNPRHLVRRRGQEARLRCSPMKGHSHVYWYRQLPEEGLKFMVYLQKENIIDESGMPKERFSAEFPKEGPSILRIQQVVRGDSAAYFCASSPGGGNTEAFFGQGTRLTVV.

The genes are TRBV6-5 and TRBJ1-1; the D is unclear. Germline V gene lookup returns CDR1 MNHEY and CDR2 SVGAGI. Trimming removed 5 bases from V and 0 bases from J, with 13 bases in between. The CDR3 contains 15 residues. CDR3 nucleotides: TGTGCCAGCAGTCAGAACCTCCAGATGAACACTGAAGCTTTCTTT. It specifies CASSQNLQMNTEAFF.

J is TRBJ2-5 and V is TRBV6-6, with 11 bases that match TRBD2. This CDR3 has 15 amino acids. From germline, CDR1 is MNHNY and CDR2 SVGAGI (reference sequence). Losses at the gene ends were 0 bases for V and 7 bases for J; bases not matched to a gene: 4. The CDR3 nucleotides read TGTGCCAGCAGTTACTCGAGTAGCGGGGGGGGGACCCAGTACTTC. Protein sequence: CASSYSSSGGGTQYF.

The chain has TRBV30 and TRBJ1-2, with D unresolved. Trimming took off 2 bases at V and 3 bases at J, with 16 bases between the two ends. The V gene's germline CDR1 is GTSNPN and CDR2 SVGIG (reference sequence). The CDR3 is 15 residues long. The CDR3: CAWSPVGREDYGYTF. CDR3 nucleotide sequence: TGTGCCTGGAGTCCCGTCGGAAGAGAGGACTATGGCTACACCTTC. Together with reference TRBV30 and TRBJ1-2, the CDR3 gives the full variable domain: SQTIHQWPATLVQPVGSPLSLECTVEGTSNPNLYWYRQAAGRGLQLLFYSVGIGQISSEVPQNLSASRPQDRQFILSSKKLLLSDSGFYLCAWSPVGREDYGYTFGSGTRLTVV.

The gene calls are TRBV10-2 and TRBJ2-5, with 15 positions matching TRBD2. The J call could be wrong; TRBJ2-7 is a better fit for the DNA end. CDR3 length equals 16 residues. Germline V lookup: CDR1 WSHSY, CDR2 SAAADI. The CDR3 nucleotides read TGCGCCAGCAGTAAAACCGGGACTAGCGGGAGGTACGAGCAGTACTTC. Translating it yields CASSKTGTSGRYEQYF.

J is TRBJ2-5 and V is TRBV28, with D possibly matching TRBD2 (6 bases). CDR3 length: 16 residues. V lost 5 bases and J 7 bases, leaving 23 bases between the germline ends. Germline CDR1 and CDR2: MDHEN and SYDVKM. The chain's CDR3 is CASSERRGSPRVTQYF. The CDR3 nucleotides are TGTGCCAGCAGTGAAAGACGGGGGTCCCCGAGGGTGACCCAGTACTTC. The full variable domain, rest sourced from reference TRBV28 and TRBJ2-5, is DVKVTQSSRYLVKRTGEKVFLECVQDMDHENMFWYRQDPGLGLRLIYFSYDVKMKEKGDIPEGYSVSREKKERFSLILESASTNQTSMYLCASSERRGSPRVTQYFGPGTRLLVL.